This T cell receptor (beta chain) emerged from a study of T cell responses to AZD1222 COVID-19 vaccine. Sequenced by immunoSEQ multiplex PCR; TCRdb stores in-frame clones only, minus some. The sample shows roughly 97,000 clones, roughly nine tenths of them seen only once. The length of the CDR3 is 13 residues. Looked up from germline, CDR1 is LNHNV and CDR2 is YYDKDF (reference sequence). The J segment lost 6 bases and the V segment lost 1 base, leaving 0 bases of the junction unmatched. The sequence was obtained from an adult who received the MenACWY meningococcal vaccine as a control. Here the sequenced sample was peripheral blood, taken 28 days after the second dose of the MenACWY control vaccine. The genes are TRBV15 and TRBJ1-2, with 9 bases identical to TRBD1. CDR3 in DNA: TGTGCCACCAGCAGAGGGGACAGGGATGGCTACACCTTC. Encoded protein: CATSRGDRDGYTF.